This T cell receptor (beta chain) is from a study of regulatory T cells in long-lasting Graves disease. Whole-study findings and limits: The study found TRBV28, TRBJ1-2 and TRBJ2-5 favored in persistent disease. Authors noted too few samples as a limitation.

About this clonotype: Its target is not known.

CDR3 regions were amplified by Arm-PCR using iRepertoire HTBI primers to build TCR beta libraries. TCRdb independently ran MiXCR on the multiplex PCR reads; one entry per CDR3 protein. The sample lists 500,000 to 700,000 distinct CDR3 sequences; 25% to 30% were seen once. The V and J ends lost 4 bases and 0 bases respectively, with 10 bases between them. Germline CDR1 SGHRS, CDR2 YFSETQ. CDR3 size: 14 residues. The time point is: persistent/refractory GD, antithyroid drugs over 5 years with positive TRAb. Preparation of the TCR library used RNA extracted from PBMCs. An endocrinology department in Xi'an, China, recruited the patients. The EDTA tubes were filled with about 10 milliliters of drawn peripheral blood.

The TCR was taken from a female donor with Graves disease. The rearrangement joins TRBV5-1 to TRBJ1-1, with D possibly being TRBD1 (5 bases). The specimen comprised peripheral blood mononuclear cells (PBMCs), sampled when the disease was refractory, from a patient treated with antithyroid drugs. Here the CDR3 DNA reads TGCGCCAGCAGCATAGACAGCTTGAACACTGAAGCTTTCTTT. This codes for CASSIDSLNTEAFF.